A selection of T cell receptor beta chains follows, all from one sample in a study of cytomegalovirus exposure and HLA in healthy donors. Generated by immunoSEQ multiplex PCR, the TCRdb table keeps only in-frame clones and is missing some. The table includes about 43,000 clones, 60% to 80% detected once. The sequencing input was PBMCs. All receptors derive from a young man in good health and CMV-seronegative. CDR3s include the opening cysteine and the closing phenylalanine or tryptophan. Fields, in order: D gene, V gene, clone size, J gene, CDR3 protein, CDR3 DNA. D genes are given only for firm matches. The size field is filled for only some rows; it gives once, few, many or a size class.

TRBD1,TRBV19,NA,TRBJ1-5,CASSLRQGIQPQHF,TGTGCCAGTAGTCTCCGACAGGGGATTCAGCCCCAGCATTTT
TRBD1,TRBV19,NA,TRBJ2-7,CASSTTGDSSYEQYF,TGTGCCAGTAGTACGACAGGGGATAGCTCCTACGAGCAGTACTTC
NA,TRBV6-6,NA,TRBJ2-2,CASSYFGDTGELFF,TGTGCCAGCAGTTATTTCGGGGACACCGGGGAGCTGTTTTTT
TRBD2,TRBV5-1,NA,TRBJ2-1,CASSPKTSGLDNEQFF,TGCGCCAGCAGCCCGAAGACTAGCGGGTTAGACAATGAGCAGTTCTTC
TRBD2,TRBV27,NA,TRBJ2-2,CASSLRLAGVRTGELFF,TGTGCCAGCAGTTTAAGACTAGCGGGAGTAAGGACCGGGGAGCTGTTTTTT
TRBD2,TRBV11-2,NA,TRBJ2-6,CASSPGLAGGGANVLTF,TGTGCCAGCAGCCCGGGACTAGCGGGAGGTGGGGCCAACGTCCTGACTTTC
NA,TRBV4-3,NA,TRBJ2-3,CASSQYAPDTQYF,TGCGCCAGCAGCCAATATGCGCCAGATACGCAGTATTTT
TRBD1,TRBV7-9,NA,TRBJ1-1,CASSTKGAYTEAFF,TGTGCCAGCAGCACAAAGGGGGCTTACACTGAAGCTTTCTTT
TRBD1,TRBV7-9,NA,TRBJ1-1,CASSLMDRGQTFF,TGTGCCAGCAGCCTGATGGACAGGGGGCAAACTTTCTTT
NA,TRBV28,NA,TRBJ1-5,CASSFRGARNQPQHF,TGTGCCAGCAGTTTCCGGGGGGCGCGCAATCAGCCCCAGCATTTT
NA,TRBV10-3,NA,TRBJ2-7,CAISERGHEQYF,TGTGCCATCAGTGAGAGAGGGCACGAGCAGTACTTC
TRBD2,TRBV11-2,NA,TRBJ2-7,CASSLETSGRYEQYF,TGTGCCAGCAGCTTAGAAACTAGCGGGAGGTACGAGCAGTACTTC
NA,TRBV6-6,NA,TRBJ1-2,CASSYSETTYGYTF,TGTGCCAGCAGTTATTCAGAAACAACCTATGGCTACACCTTC
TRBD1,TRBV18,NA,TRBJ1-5,CASSQTGQGAGQPQHF,TGTGCCAGCTCACAAACGGGACAGGGGGCCGGTCAGCCCCAGCATTTT
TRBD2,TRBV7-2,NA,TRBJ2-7,CASSSRSGGSRYEQYF,TGTGCCAGCAGCTCTCGCTCTGGCGGGAGTAGGTACGAGCAGTACTTC
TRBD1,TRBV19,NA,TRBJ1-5,CASRAGQGLVSSNQPQHF,TGTGCCAGTAGGGCGGGACAGGGGTTGGTGAGTAGCAATCAGCCCCAGCATTTT
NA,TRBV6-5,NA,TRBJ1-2,CASSQGYGYTF,TGTGCCAGCAGTCAGGGTTATGGCTACACCTTC
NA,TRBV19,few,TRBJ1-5,CASSRQGDQPQHF,TGTGCCAGTAGTAGGCAGGGTGATCAGCCCCAGCATTTT
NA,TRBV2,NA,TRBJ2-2,CASGGLVETGELFF,TGTGCCAGCGGAGGGCTAGTAGAGACCGGGGAGCTGTTTTTT
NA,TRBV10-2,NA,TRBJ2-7,CASSAGQTYEQYF,TGCGCCAGCAGCGCGGGACAGACGTACGAGCAGTACTTC
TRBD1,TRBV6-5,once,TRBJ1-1,CASRLQGASTEAFF,TGTGCCAGCAGGCTACAGGGGGCGAGCACTGAAGCTTTCTTT
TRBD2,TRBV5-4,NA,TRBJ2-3,CASSSGLAADTQYF,TGTGCCAGCAGTTCGGGACTAGCGGCAGATACGCAGTATTTT
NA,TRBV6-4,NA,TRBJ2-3,CASSAGATDTQYF,TGTGCCAGCAGTGCGGGAGCCACAGATACGCAGTATTTT
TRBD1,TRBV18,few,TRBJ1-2,CASSPAGTVYGYTF,TGTGCCAGCTCACCAGCCGGGACAGTGTATGGCTACACCTTC
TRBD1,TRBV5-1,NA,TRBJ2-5,CASSFSPGQGGAETQYF,TGCGCCAGCAGCTTTTCCCCGGGACAGGGTGGAGCGGAGACCCAGTACTTC
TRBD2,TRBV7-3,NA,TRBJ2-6,CASSPWEGLASGANVLTF,TGTGCCAGCAGCCCCTGGGAGGGACTAGCTTCTGGGGCCAACGTCCTGACTTTC
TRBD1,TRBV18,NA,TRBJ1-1,CASSSTKDRGSDTEAFF,TGTGCCAGCTCATCAACAAAGGACAGGGGATCGGACACTGAAGCTTTCTTT
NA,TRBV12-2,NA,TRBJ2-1,CASRQWGGEGIYNEQFF,TGTGCAAGTCGCCAATGGGGGGGGGAGGGGATATACAATGAGCAGTTCTTC
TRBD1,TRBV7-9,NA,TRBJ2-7,CASSPPPGSDRGHHEQYF,TGTGCCAGCAGCCCCCCTCCTGGATCGGACAGGGGGCACCACGAGCAGTACTTC
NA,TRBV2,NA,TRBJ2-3,CASSDRTDTQYF,TGTGCCAGCAGTGACCGGACAGATACGCAGTATTTT
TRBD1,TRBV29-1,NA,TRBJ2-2,CSVATLTGVVTGELFF,TGCAGCGTAGCTACCCTGACAGGGGTTGTCACCGGGGAGCTGTTTTTT
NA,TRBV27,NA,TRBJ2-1,CASSFKFYNEQFF,TGTGCCAGCAGTTTTAAATTCTACAATGAGCAGTTCTTC
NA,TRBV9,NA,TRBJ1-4,CASSVASGSDNEKLFF,TGTGCCAGCAGCGTAGCCTCGGGTAGTGATAATGAAAAACTGTTTTTT
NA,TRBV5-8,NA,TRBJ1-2,CASSFEAGGYTF,TGTGCCAGCAGCTTCGAGGCGGGAGGCTACACCTTC
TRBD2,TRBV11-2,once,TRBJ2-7,CASSFSGPAGGSSYEQYF,TGTGCCAGCAGCTTTTCGGGACCAGCGGGAGGGAGCTCCTACGAGCAGTACTTC
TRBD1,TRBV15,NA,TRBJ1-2,CATSRDRVGGGGYTF,TGTGCCACCAGCAGAGATCGTGTCGGAGGGGGCGGCTACACCTTC
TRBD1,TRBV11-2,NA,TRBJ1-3,CASSRQGTGNTIYF,TGTGCCAGCAGCCGACAGGGAACTGGAAACACCATATATTTT
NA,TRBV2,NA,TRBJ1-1,CASREDREAFF,TGTGCCAGCAGAGAAGACAGGGAAGCTTTCTTT
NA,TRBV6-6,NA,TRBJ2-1,CASSKTELAKYNEQFF,TGTGCCAGCAGTAAAACCGAACTAGCAAAGTACAATGAGCAGTTCTTC
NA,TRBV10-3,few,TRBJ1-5,CAISGSGSNQPQHF,TGTGCCATCAGTGGGTCGGGCAGCAATCAGCCCCAGCATTTT
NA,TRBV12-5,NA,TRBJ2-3,CASGLPQGDEDTQYF,TGTGCTAGTGGTTTGCCACAGGGTGATGAAGATACGCAGTATTTT
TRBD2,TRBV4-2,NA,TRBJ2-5,CASSQRGTSGQETQYF,TGTGCCAGCAGCCAACGAGGGACTAGCGGACAAGAGACCCAGTACTTC
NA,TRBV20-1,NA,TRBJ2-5,CSSVWQETQYF,TGCAGTAGCGTTTGGCAAGAGACCCAGTACTTC
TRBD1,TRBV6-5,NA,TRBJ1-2,CASRPGQGARSGYTF,TGTGCCAGCAGGCCCGGACAGGGGGCACGAAGTGGCTACACCTTC
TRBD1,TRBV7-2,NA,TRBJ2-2,CASRPDRGGTGELFF,TGTGCCAGCAGACCGGACAGGGGCGGCACCGGGGAGCTGTTTTTT
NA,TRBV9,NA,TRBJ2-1,CASSVAGVVRSHNEQFF,TGTGCCAGCAGCGTAGCCGGCGTTGTTCGGAGCCACAATGAGCAGTTCTTC
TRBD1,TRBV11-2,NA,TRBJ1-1,CASSSTGGAFF,TGTGCCAGCAGCTCAACAGGGGGAGCTTTCTTT